The rows below give T cell receptor beta chains drawn from one sample of a study of monozygotic twins with inflammatory bowel disease. One entry per CDR3 protein, without DNA, is what TCRdb gives after re-calling the 5' RACE reads. This sample contains approximately 400,000 distinct CDR3 sequences. Sequenced: blood. The receptors originated from a human donor with ulcerative colitis or Crohn's disease, or a healthy co-twin of an affected twin (not recorded which). The CDR3 runs from the conserved cysteine through the conserved F or W.

v_call	j_call	cdr3_aa
TRBV6-1	TRBJ2-1	CASSEEGPYNEQFF
TRBV13	TRBJ1-1	CASSRKGGATEAFF
TRBV4-3	TRBJ2-3	CASSQDKLGEDTQYF
TRBV12-3/TRBV12-4	TRBJ1-1	CASRPGVWDTEAFF
TRBV7-9	TRBJ2-1	CASSLAGTPGHF
TRBV5-1	TRBJ1-6	CASSLPTGTGDRSPLHF
TRBV5-1	TRBJ2-7	CASSLESSGGSYEQYF
TRBV7-8	TRBJ2-7	CASSNRPYGSGVYEQYF
TRBV4-3	TRBJ2-3	CASSQVRGKGTDTQYF
TRBV14	TRBJ2-7	CASSLDSGTGYGEQYF
TRBV20-1	TRBJ1-1	CSARGGSVTEAFF
TRBV10-3	TRBJ1-2	CATSGGNGYTF
TRBV4-1	TRBJ2-2	CASSNGLAANTGELFF
TRBV6-5	TRBJ1-6	CASSYSMWRVGDNSPLHF
TRBV27	TRBJ1-1	CASRTILGLSMNTEAFF
TRBV2	TRBJ2-1	CASRTSARGLAGGPGNEQFF
TRBV29-1	TRBJ2-2	CSVEVFNTGELFF
TRBV6-1	TRBJ1-5	CASSEAKGEKSGLNQPQHF
TRBV20-1	TRBJ2-3	CSATQGLVFPDTQYF
TRBV29-1	TRBJ2-7	CSSKVAGTYEQYF
TRBV5-1	TRBJ2-7	CASSSRVAVSKYF
TRBV4-1	TRBJ1-1	CASSQVLNPPEAFF
TRBV4-1	TRBJ1-6	CASSPGRATKSPLHF
TRBV6-2/TRBV6-3	TRBJ2-5	CASSFQGALRETQYF
TRBV19	TRBJ2-2	CASSMGRMNTGELFF
TRBV10-2	TRBJ2-3	CASSESSGFSTDTQYF
TRBV5-4	TRBJ2-1	CASSLSTSPSYNEQFF
TRBV19	TRBJ1-1	CASSLRTVELTEAFF
TRBV5-1	TRBJ1-6	CASSLAFDGDSYNSPLHF
TRBV3-1	TRBJ2-3	CASSKGAGTDTQYF
TRBV7-9	TRBJ2-7	CASSLGHGQGVPREQYF
TRBV20-1	TRBJ2-7	CSASVGVKQYF
TRBV18	TRBJ1-2	CASSPRGPGLEYGYTF
TRBV27	TRBJ1-5	CASSLFQGPNQPQHF
TRBV3-1	TRBJ2-1	CATHGPSGVQGEQFF